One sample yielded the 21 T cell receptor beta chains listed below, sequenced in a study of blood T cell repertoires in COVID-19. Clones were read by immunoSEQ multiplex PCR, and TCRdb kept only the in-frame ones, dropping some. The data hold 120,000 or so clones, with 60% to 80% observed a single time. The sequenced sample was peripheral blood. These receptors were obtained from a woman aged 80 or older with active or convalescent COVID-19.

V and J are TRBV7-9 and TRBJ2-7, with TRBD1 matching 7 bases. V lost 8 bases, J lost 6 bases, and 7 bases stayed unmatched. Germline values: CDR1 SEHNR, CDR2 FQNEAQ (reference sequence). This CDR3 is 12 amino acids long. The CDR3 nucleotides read TGTGCCAGCGGGGACAGAGGCTCCGAGCAGTACTTC. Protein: CASGDRGSEQYF.

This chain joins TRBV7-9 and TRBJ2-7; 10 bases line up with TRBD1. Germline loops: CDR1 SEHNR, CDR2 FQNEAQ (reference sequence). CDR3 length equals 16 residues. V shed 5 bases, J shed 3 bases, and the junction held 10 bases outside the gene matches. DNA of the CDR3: TGTGCCAGCAGCCTCAGACAGGGGGCGCGGGGCTACGAGCAGTACTTC. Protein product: CASSLRQGARGYEQYF.

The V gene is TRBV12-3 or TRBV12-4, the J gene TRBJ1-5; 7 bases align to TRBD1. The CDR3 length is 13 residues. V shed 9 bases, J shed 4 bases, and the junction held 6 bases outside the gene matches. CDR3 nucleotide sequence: TGTGCCAGTAACAGGGACAGAAATCAGCCCCAGCATTTT. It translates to CASNRDRNQPQHF.

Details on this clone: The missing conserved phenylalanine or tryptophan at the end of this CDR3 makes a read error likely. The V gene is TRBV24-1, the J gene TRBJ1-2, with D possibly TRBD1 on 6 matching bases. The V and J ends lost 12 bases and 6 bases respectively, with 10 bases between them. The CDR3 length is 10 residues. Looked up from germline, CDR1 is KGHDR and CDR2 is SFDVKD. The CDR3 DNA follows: TGTGCCGTGGACAGAAATGGCTACACCCTC. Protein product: CAVDRNGYTL.

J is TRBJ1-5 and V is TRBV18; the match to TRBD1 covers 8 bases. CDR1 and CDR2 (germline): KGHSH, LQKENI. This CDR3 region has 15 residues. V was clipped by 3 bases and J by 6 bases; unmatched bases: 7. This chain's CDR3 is CASSPTQGAGQPQHF. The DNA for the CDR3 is TGTGCCAGCTCACCGACCCAGGGGGCAGGTCAGCCCCAGCATTTT. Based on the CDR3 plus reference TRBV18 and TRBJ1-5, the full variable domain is NAGVMQNPRHLVRRRGQEARLRCSPMKGHSHVYWYRQLPEEGLKFMVYLQKENIIDESGMPKERFSAEFPKEGPSILRIQQVVRGDSAAYFCASSPTQGAGQPQHFGDGTRLSIL.

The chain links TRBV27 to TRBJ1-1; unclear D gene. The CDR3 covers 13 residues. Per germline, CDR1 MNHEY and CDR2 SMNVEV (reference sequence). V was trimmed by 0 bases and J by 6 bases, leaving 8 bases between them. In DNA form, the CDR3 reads TGTGCCAGCAGTTTATCGAGGGTAGCTGAAGCTTTCTTT. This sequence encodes CASSLSRVAEAFF.

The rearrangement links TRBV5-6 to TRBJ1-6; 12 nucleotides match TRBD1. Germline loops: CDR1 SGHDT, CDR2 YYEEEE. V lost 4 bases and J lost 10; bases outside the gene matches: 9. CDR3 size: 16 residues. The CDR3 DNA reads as TGTGCCAGCAGCGGGATAAGGGACAGGGGGCAATCACCCCTCCACTTT. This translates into CASSGIRDRGQSPLHF.

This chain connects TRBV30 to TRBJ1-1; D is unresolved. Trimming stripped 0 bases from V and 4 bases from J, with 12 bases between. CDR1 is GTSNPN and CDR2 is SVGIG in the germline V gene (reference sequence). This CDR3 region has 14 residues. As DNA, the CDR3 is TGTGCCTGGAGTGTCAAATTACCCAGCACTGAAGCTTTCTTT. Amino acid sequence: CAWSVKLPSTEAFF. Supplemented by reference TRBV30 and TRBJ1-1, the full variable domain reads SQTIHQWPATLVQPVGSPLSLECTVEGTSNPNLYWYRQAAGRGLQLLFYSVGIGQISSEVPQNLSASRPQDRQFILSSKKLLLSDSGFYLCAWSVKLPSTEAFFGQGTRLTVV.

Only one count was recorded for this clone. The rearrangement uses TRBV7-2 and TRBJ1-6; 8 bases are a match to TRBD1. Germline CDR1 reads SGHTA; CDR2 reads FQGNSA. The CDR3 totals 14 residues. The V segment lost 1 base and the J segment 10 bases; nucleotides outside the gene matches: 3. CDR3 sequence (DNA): TGTGCCAGCAGCTTAGACAGGGGGGGATCACCCCTCCACTTT. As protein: CASSLDRGGSPLHF.

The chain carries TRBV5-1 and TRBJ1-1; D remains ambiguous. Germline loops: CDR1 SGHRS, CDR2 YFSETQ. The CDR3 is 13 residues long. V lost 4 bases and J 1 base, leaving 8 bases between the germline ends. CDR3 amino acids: CASSREANTEAFF. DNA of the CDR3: TGCGCCAGCAGCCGTGAAGCGAACACTGAAGCTTTCTTT. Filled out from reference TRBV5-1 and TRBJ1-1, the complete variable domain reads KAGVTQTPRYLIKTRGQQVTLSCSPISGHRSVSWYQQTPGQGLQFLFEYFSETQRNKGNFPGRFSGRQFSNSRSEMNVSTLELGDSALYLCASSREANTEAFFGQGTRLTVV.

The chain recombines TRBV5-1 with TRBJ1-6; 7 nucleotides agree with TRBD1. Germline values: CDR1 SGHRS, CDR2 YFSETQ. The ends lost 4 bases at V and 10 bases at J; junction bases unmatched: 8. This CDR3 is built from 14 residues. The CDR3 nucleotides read TGCGCCAGCAGCATAACAGGGGAAGGCTCACCCCTCCACTTT. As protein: CASSITGEGSPLHF.

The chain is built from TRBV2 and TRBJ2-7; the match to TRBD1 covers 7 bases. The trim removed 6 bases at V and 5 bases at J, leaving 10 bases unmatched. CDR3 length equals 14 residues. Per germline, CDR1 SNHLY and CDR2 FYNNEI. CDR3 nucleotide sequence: TGTGCCAGCAGCTGGAGTGGACAGGAGGACGAGCAGTACTTC. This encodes CASSWSGQEDEQYF.

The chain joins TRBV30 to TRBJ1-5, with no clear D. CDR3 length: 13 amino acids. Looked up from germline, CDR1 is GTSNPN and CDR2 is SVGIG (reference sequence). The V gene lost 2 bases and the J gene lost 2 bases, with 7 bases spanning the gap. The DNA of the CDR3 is TGTGCCTGGAGTTTGTCAGGCAATCAGCCCCAGCATTTT. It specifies CAWSLSGNQPQHF.

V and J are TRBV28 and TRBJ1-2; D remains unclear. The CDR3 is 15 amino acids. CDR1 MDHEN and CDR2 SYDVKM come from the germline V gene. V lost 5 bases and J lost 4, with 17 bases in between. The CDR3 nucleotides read TGTGCCAGCAGTCAAGGAGACGAAGAATTCTATGGCTACACCTTC. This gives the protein CASSQGDEEFYGYTF.

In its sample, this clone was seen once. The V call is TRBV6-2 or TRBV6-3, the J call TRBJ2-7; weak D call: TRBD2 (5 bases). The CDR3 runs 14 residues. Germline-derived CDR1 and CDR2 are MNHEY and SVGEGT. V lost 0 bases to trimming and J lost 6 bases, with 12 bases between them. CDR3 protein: CASSYSVAWSEQYF. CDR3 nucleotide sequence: TGTGCCAGCAGTTACTCGGTAGCGTGGTCCGAGCAGTACTTC.

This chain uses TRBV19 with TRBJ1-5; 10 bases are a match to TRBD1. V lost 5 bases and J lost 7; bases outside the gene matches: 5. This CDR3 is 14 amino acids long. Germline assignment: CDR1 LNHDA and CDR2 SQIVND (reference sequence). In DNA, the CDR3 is TGTGCCAGTAGTCTGACAGGGGGCTACCAGCCCCAGCATTTT. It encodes CASSLTGGYQPQHF. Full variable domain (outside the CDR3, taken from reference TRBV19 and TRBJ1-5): DGGITQSPKYLFRKEGQNVTLSCEQNLNHDAMYWYRQDPGQGLRLIYYSQIVNDFQKGDIAEGYSVSREKKESFPLTVTSAQKNPTAFYLCASSLTGGYQPQHFGDGTRLSIL.

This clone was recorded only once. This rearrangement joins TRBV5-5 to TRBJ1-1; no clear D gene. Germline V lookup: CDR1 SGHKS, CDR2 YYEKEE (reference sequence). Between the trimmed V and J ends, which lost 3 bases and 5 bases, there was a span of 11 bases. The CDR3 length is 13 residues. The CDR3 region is CASSSTRRTEAFF. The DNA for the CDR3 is TGTGCCAGCAGCTCGACCCGGAGGACTGAAGCTTTCTTT.

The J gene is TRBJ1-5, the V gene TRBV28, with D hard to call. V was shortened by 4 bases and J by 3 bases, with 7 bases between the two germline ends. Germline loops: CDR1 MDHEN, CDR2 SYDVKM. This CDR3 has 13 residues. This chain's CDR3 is CASSWQVNQPQHF. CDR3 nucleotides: TGTGCCAGCAGTTGGCAGGTCAATCAGCCCCAGCATTTT.

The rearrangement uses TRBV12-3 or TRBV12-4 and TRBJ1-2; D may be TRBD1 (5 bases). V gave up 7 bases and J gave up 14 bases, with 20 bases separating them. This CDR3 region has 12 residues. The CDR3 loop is CASTSLRQRPTF. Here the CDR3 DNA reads TGTGCCAGCACCTCCCTAAGACAGCGCCCGACCTTC.

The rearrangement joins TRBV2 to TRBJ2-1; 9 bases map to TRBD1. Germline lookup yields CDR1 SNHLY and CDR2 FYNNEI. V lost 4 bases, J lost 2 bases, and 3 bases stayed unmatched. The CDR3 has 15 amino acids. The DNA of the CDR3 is TGTGCCAGCAGTGCTACAGGGGGCCCCTACAATGAGCAGTTCTTC. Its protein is CASSATGGPYNEQFF.

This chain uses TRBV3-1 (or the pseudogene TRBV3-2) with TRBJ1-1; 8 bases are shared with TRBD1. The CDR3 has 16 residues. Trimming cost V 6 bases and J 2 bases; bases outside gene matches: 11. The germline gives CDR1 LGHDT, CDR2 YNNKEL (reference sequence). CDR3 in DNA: TGTGCCAGCAGGCCTACCGACAGGGGTGCCAACACTGAAGCTTTCTTT. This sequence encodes CASRPTDRGANTEAFF.